Presented here are 27 T cell receptor beta chains from one specimen sequenced in a study of cytomegalovirus exposure and HLA in healthy donors. The PCR made use of 60 Vbeta and 13 Jbeta primers. Assay used: immunoSEQ multiplex PCR; TCRdb lists only in-frame clones, some missing. The table shows roughly 170,000 clones, with 80% to 90% occurring only once. What was sequenced was PBMCs. These receptors were collected from a woman aged 18 to 35 in good health and CMV-seronegative.

CDR3 region: CASASSYEQYF. Written as DNA, the CDR3 is TGTGCCTCCGCGAGCTCCTACGAGCAGTACTTC. The V and J genes are TRBV30 and TRBJ2-7; D is undetermined. Looked up from germline, CDR1 is GTSNPN and CDR2 is SVGIG (reference sequence). The V end was cut by 7 bases, the J end by 0 bases, with 7 bases between. The CDR3 covers 11 residues. Together with reference TRBV30 and TRBJ2-7, the CDR3 gives the full variable domain: SQTIHQWPATLVQPVGSPLSLECTVEGTSNPNLYWYRQAAGRGLQLLFYSVGIGQISSEVPQNLSASRPQDRQFILSSKKLLLSDSGFYLCASASSYEQYFGPGTRLTVT.

This clone has only a few counts. This chain connects TRBV7-8 to TRBJ2-7, with 7 positions matching TRBD2. The CDR3 runs to 14 residues. Germline V gene data show CDR1 as SGHVS and CDR2 as FQNEAQ. The V gene end was trimmed by 5 bases and the J gene end by 2 bases; junction bases not matched to a gene: 6. CDR3 DNA: TGTGCCAGCAGCCCGCGACTAGCCCCCTACGAGCAGTACTTC. Encoded protein: CASSPRLAPYEQYF.

The chain is built from TRBV19 and TRBJ2-5; 8 bases are shared with TRBD1. V gave up 6 bases and J gave up 7 bases; unmatched junction bases: 13. The CDR3 loop spans 15 amino acids. Germline-derived CDR1 and CDR2 are LNHDA and SQIVND (reference sequence). The CDR3 loop reads CASSQTTGGRATQYF. CDR3 DNA: TGTGCCAGTAGCCAGACCACAGGGGGGCGTGCGACCCAGTACTTC.

The chain combines TRBV19 with TRBJ2-3; TRBD2 matches at 7 bases. The CDR3 runs to 16 residues. V was clipped by 1 base and J by 0 bases; unmatched bases: 4. The V gene's germline CDR1 is LNHDA and CDR2 SQIVND (reference sequence). CDR3 residues: CASSIVSGYSTDTQYF. The CDR3 DNA reads as TGTGCCAGTAGTATAGTTAGCGGGTACAGCACAGATACGCAGTATTTT.

This chain joins TRBV19 and TRBJ2-2, with a weak D call TRBD2 (6 bases). The CDR3 totals 14 residues. Germline V gives CDR1 LNHDA, CDR2 SQIVND (reference sequence). Trimming stripped 7 bases from V and 3 bases from J, with 12 bases between. The CDR3 coding sequence is TGTGCCAGTACCCCGGACTATTACACCGGGGAGCTGTTTTTT. It translates to CASTPDYYTGELFF. Full variable domain (outside the CDR3, taken from reference TRBV19 and TRBJ2-2): DGGITQSPKYLFRKEGQNVTLSCEQNLNHDAMYWYRQDPGQGLRLIYYSQIVNDFQKGDIAEGYSVSREKKESFPLTVTSAQKNPTAFYLCASTPDYYTGELFFGEGSRLTVL.

The J gene is TRBJ2-5, the V gene TRBV5-6; 9 positions agree with TRBD1. The end of the DNA aligns better with TRBJ2-7, so the J call may be wrong. The CDR3 is 15 residues long. The germline gives CDR1 SGHDT, CDR2 YYEEEE. This CDR3 reads CASSLMTGQGYEQYF. CDR3 coding DNA: TGTGCCAGCAGCCTGATGACGGGACAGGGCTACGAGCAGTACTTC.

V usage is TRBV9 and J usage is TRBJ2-6; D unclear. Germline loops: CDR1 SGDLS, CDR2 YYNGEE. V dropped 4 bases and J dropped 0 bases, with 8 bases sitting between them. The CDR3 has 15 residues. The CDR3 DNA sequence: TGTGCCAGCAGCCTGTCGCGCTCTGGGGCCAACGTCCTGACTTTC. Amino acid sequence: CASSLSRSGANVLTF.

The gene calls are TRBV2 and TRBJ1-4, with a tentative D call TRBD1 (5 bases). Trimming shortened V by 7 bases and J by 2 bases, and 20 bases separated the two germline ends. Germline V gene data show CDR1 as SNHLY and CDR2 as FYNNEI. The CDR3 totals 17 residues. The CDR3 loop is CASIRDSNFRTNEKLFF. The CDR3 DNA reads as TGTGCCAGCATTCGGGACTCTAATTTCAGGACTAATGAAAAACTGTTTTTT.

The V gene is TRBV9, the J gene TRBJ2-7, with TRBD2 identical over 8 bases. Germline trimming cut 3 bases from V and 5 bases from J; bases unmatched to any gene: 7. Germline V gives CDR1 SGDLS, CDR2 YYNGEE. The CDR3 length is 14 residues. The CDR3 coding sequence is TGTGCCAGCAGCGGGGGGACTAGGGACCACGAGCAGTACTTC. Its protein is CASSGGTRDHEQYF.

As regards this clone: Given the absence of the conserved phenylalanine or tryptophan at the CDR3 end, a read error is likely. The chain uses TRBV7-9 and TRBJ2-7; 10 bases are a match to TRBD1. The CDR3 has 17 amino acids. In germline, CDR1 is SEHNR, CDR2 FQNEAQ (reference sequence). Trimming at V came to 0 bases and at J to 1 base, leaving 6 bases not matched to a gene. CDR3 in amino acids: CASSLAGQGTLSYEQYL. The DNA of the CDR3 is TGTGCCAGCAGCTTAGCGGGACAGGGGACACTATCCTACGAGCAGTACCTC.

J is TRBJ1-1 and V is TRBV7-2; D is possibly TRBD1 (5 bases). Germline V lookup: CDR1 SGHTA, CDR2 FQGNSA. This CDR3 is built from 11 residues. V lost 5 bases, J lost 8 bases, and 9 bases lay in between. For the CDR3, the DNA is TGTGCCAGCAGCGGATACAGGGAAGCTTTCTTT. Encoded protein: CASSGYREAFF.

This sequence joins TRBV19 and TRBJ2-2; 7 positions match TRBD2. V lost 7 bases, J lost 5 bases, and 10 bases stayed unmatched. Germline CDR1 reads LNHDA; CDR2 reads SQIVND (reference sequence). This CDR3 comprises 15 residues. CDR3 sequence: CASTPMGGVTGELFF. For the CDR3, the DNA is TGTGCCAGTACCCCAATGGGGGGGGTTACCGGGGAGCTGTTTTTT.

The gene calls are TRBV28 and TRBJ1-1, with a possible D match to TRBD1 (6 bases). The CDR3 loop spans 14 amino acids. The germline gives CDR1 MDHEN, CDR2 SYDVKM. Trimming cost V 5 bases and J 4 bases, with 14 bases left between them. CDR3 in amino acids: CASSERTDRTEAFF. The CDR3 DNA sequence: TGTGCCAGCAGTGAGAGGACAGACCGCACTGAAGCTTTCTTT.

This clone appeared once. J is TRBJ2-2 and V is TRBV28, with D unresolved. This CDR3 has 17 residues. The ends were cut back, 6 bases at V and 1 base at J, with 18 bases in the middle. Germline-derived CDR1 and CDR2 are MDHEN and SYDVKM. CDR3 protein: CASSPTLFHKNTGELFF. DNA for the CDR3: TGTGCCAGCAGCCCTACTTTATTCCATAAGAACACCGGGGAGCTGTTTTTT.

Of note for this clone: The same CDR3 also results from other DNA sequences found in this sample. The chain has TRBV28 and TRBJ2-4; a weak D match, TRBD2 (6 bases). V lost 4 bases, J lost 3 bases, and 16 bases lay in between. Per germline, CDR1 MDHEN and CDR2 SYDVKM. The CDR3 loop spans 16 amino acids. In DNA, the CDR3 is TGTGCCAGCAGTTGGGGATTGACTAGTGGCAAAAACATTCAGTACTTC. It is translated as CASSWGLTSGKNIQYF.

The gene calls are TRBV27 and TRBJ1-2; perhaps TRBD1 as D (5 bases). The CDR3 is 15 amino acids. Germline loops: CDR1 MNHEY, CDR2 SMNVEV (reference sequence). Trimming took off 2 bases at V and 1 base at J, with 11 bases between the two ends. CDR3 DNA: TGTGCCAGCAGTTTAAAGACGGACAATAACTATGGCTACACCTTC. Encoded protein: CASSLKTDNNYGYTF.

V and J are TRBV11-3 and TRBJ1-1; possibly TRBD1 for D (6 bases). The CDR3 has 15 residues. Trimming cost V 5 bases and J 2 bases, with 15 bases left between them. The germline gives CDR1 SGHNT, CDR2 YENEEA. CDR3 sequence: CASSPRGGRNTEAFF. In nucleotides, the CDR3 is TGTGCCAGCAGCCCACGGGGGGGGCGTAACACTGAAGCTTTCTTT.

This chain uses TRBV5-6 with TRBJ1-5, with 10 bases lining up with TRBD1. Germline V gene data show CDR1 as SGHDT and CDR2 as YYEEEE. V was pared by 1 base and J by 5 bases, with 3 bases of the junction left unmatched. CDR3 size: 15 residues. The CDR3 DNA is TGTGCCAGCAGCTTGTGGGGACAGGGGTATCAGCCCCAGCATTTT. Amino acids: CASSLWGQGYQPQHF.

This chain uses TRBV5-1 with TRBJ2-5; D call uncertain. TRBJ2-7 explains the end of the DNA better; the J call may be wrong. There are 13 residues in the CDR3. Germline V CDR1 and CDR2: SGHRS, YFSETQ. This chain's CDR3 is CASRSDNSYEQYF. The DNA for the CDR3 is TGCGCCAGCCGGAGCGATAACTCCTACGAGCAGTACTTC.

The chain is built from TRBV5-4 and TRBJ2-1; TRBD1 agrees at 7 bases. The ends lost 4 bases at V and 6 bases at J; junction bases unmatched: 19. The CDR3 has 18 residues. Per germline, CDR1 SGHNT and CDR2 YYREEE (reference sequence). The CDR3 bases are TGTGCCAGCAGCACGGGACAGAGCCTACCCAGGGTGGGCAATGAGCAGTTCTTC. Translating it yields CASSTGQSLPRVGNEQFF.

The chain recombines TRBV25-1 with TRBJ2-3, with TRBD2 matching 9 bases. There are 14 residues in the CDR3. Per germline, CDR1 MGHDK and CDR2 SYGVNS. V was pared by 6 bases and J by 4 bases, with 5 bases of the junction left unmatched. DNA for the CDR3: TGTGCCAGCAGGGAGGCTAGCGGGGCAGATACGCAGTATTTT. It is translated as CASREASGADTQYF.

This clone was found a few times. The V and J genes are TRBV7-8 and TRBJ2-1; D may be TRBD2 (5 bases). V was trimmed by 5 bases and J by 7 bases, leaving 12 bases between them. The CDR3 runs to 13 residues. CDR1 and CDR2 from the germline V gene are SGHVS and FQNEAQ. The CDR3 region is CASSPGLHNEQFF. The DNA for the CDR3 is TGTGCCAGCAGCCCCGGACTCCATAATGAGCAGTTCTTC.

The chain couples TRBV19 to TRBJ2-7; 8 nucleotides agree with TRBD1. This CDR3 comprises 16 residues. Germline CDR1 reads LNHDA; CDR2 reads SQIVND (reference sequence). Trimming at V came to 2 bases and at J to 3 bases, leaving 9 bases not matched to a gene. CDR3 residues: CASSIIPGQGNYEQYF. DNA for the CDR3: TGTGCCAGTAGTATAATCCCCGGACAGGGAAACTACGAGCAGTACTTC.

The count of this clone is one. The junction shows a germline mismatch at one end, possibly a read error. This sequence joins TRBV7-7 and TRBJ2-5; D is possibly TRBD1 (6 bases). The CDR3 is made up of 14 amino acids. Germline CDR1 and CDR2: SSHAT and FNYEAQ (reference sequence). The CDR3: CASSSDLRGETQYF. The CDR3 DNA is TGTGCTAGCAGCTCGGACTTGAGGGGGGAGACCCAGTACTTC.

This rearrangement joins TRBV7-3 to TRBJ2-3; 9 bases line up with TRBD1. This CDR3 region has 15 residues. V lost 5 bases, J lost 5 bases, and 8 bases stayed unmatched. Per germline, CDR1 SGHTA and CDR2 FQGTGA. In nucleotides, the CDR3 is TGTGCCAGCAGCCCCAACAGGGGGCGCATAGATACGCAGTATTTT. As protein: CASSPNRGRIDTQYF.

The chain recombines TRBV19 with TRBJ2-7; D call uncertain. The CDR3 length is 14 residues. Trimming pared 3 bases from V and 3 bases from J, leaving 12 bases between. Germline lookup yields CDR1 LNHDA and CDR2 SQIVND (reference sequence). CDR3 protein: CASSIGVYGYEQYF. CDR3 bases: TGTGCCAGTAGTATTGGAGTATATGGCTACGAGCAGTACTTC.

A remark on this clone: The germline gene is not matched at one end of the junction; a read error may be the cause. The rearrangement uses TRBV10-3 and TRBJ2-7, with 7 bases that match TRBD1. There are 14 residues in the CDR3. Germline V lookup: CDR1 ENHRY, CDR2 SYGVKD. The DNA of the CDR3 is TGTGCCATCGGTGACAGGGTAAACACCTACGAGCAGTACTTC. Amino acid sequence: CAIGDRVNTYEQYF.